This T cell receptor (beta chain) was captured by sequencing in a study of low-dose radiotherapy and immunotherapy resistance in tumors. The length of the CDR3 is 16 residues. Germline CDR1 and CDR2: SGHKS and YYEKEE (reference sequence). V lost 2 bases and J 0 bases, leaving 15 bases between the germline ends. TRAV and TRBV primers primed cDNA for both TCRalpha and TCRbeta. For amplifying TCRs, the PCR ran for about 22 cycles with Phusion, which was used together with a constant-region primer and the adapter on the V primers. TCRdb ran MiXCR on the reads and lists one entry per CDR3 protein. Among around 80,000 distinct CDR3 sequences listed, about a sixth were seen once. The time point was: after trial treatment. The sample's treatment: LDRT plus nivolumab, ipilimumab, low-dose cyclophosphamide and aspirin (RACIN trial).

The chain employs TRBV5-5 and TRBJ2-7; D gene uncertain. This TCR was recovered from a male donor with prostate cancer. Sequenced here: PBMCs, sampled after low-dose radiotherapy plus immunotherapy. The CDR3 DNA follows: TGTGCCAGCAGCTTCAGAACAGCCTTTAGCTCCTACGAGCAGTACTTC. It encodes CASSFRTAFSSYEQYF.